This T cell receptor (beta chain) was found in a study of vaccination and CD4 T cells after COVID-19 (dated 2022 in TCRdb). Background on the whole study: Every convalescent patient had a positive nasal swab PCR test for SARS-CoV-2, with mild disease in 8 to 10 patients and severe disease in one. Overlapping spike peptide pools from SARS-CoV-2 and from the common cold coronaviruses HCoV-NL63, HCoV-OC43 and HCoV-229E were used as culture stimuli. Post-vaccine blood samples were taken a median of approximately 76 days after the second vaccine dose, with a range of about 13 to 241 days. Participants received two doses of either the Pfizer-BioNTech BNT162b2 vaccine (n=8) or the Moderna mRNA-1273 vaccine (n=2). Post-COVID blood samples were collected from convalescent patients a median of roughly 100 days after diagnosis, with a range of roughly 35 to 161 days. In control cultures, a CEFX viral epitope pool was used as positive control, an HIV-1 Nef peptide pool was used as negative control, or no peptide was added. In roughly nine COVID-19 convalescent patients and 4 infection-naive healthy vaccine recipients, the spike-specific CD4+ TCR repertoire before mRNA vaccination was compared with the repertoire after mRNA vaccination. In the convalescent cohort there were six males and four females, among whom were two Hispanic individuals, seven Caucasians, two Asians and one multiracial person.

About this clonotype itself: Its binding antigen is unknown. There are no base qualities to consult, and no much larger clone falls within one base.

The sample's treatment or condition label is to be understood as: approximately 11-day PBMC culture with coronavirus spike peptide pools or control peptides (ViraFEST assay). The ViraFEST assay, used in the study, expanded antigen-specific T cells with peptide pools and then identified the expanded clonotypes through TCR sequencing. The positive SARS-CoV-2 PCR tests of the convalescent patients were dated from March to December 2020, before the Alpha, Beta and Delta variants emerged in the United States. Each well held 2 million or so PBMCs cultured in IMDM containing around 5% human AB serum and roughly 10 IU/ml IL-2, with 7.5 to 10 ug/ml peptide pools added. On days 3 and 7, half of the culture medium was replaced with fresh IL-2-containing medium. After 10 days of culture, CD4+ T cells were isolated by negative selection using the EasySep CD4+ T cell isolation kit. Ficoll-Paque Plus gradient centrifugation was used to isolate PBMCs from whole blood, and the isolated PBMCs were then either used fresh or cryopreserved at -140C. Triplicate wells were generally used for each culture condition.

Library preparation was by PCR. At the Johns Hopkins FTIC core, DNA from the cultured CD4+ T cells underwent TCR sequencing with the Oncomine TCR Beta short-read assay. The QIAamp micro DNA kit was used to extract genomic DNA from the cultured CD4+ T cells. Oncomine TCR Beta libraries made from cultured CD4+ T cells were pooled using unique dual indexes and sequenced on an Illumina iSeq 100. On the study's bioinformatics: Non-productive sequences were removed, and CDR3s not starting with C, not ending with F or W, or shorter than 7 amino acids were discarded. The MANAFEST web application was used to identify antigen-specific clonotypes by comparing peptide-stimulated wells against reference wells and other culture wells. Positive clones required FDR below 0.05, an odds ratio above 5, and productive frequency above 0.1% in at least two of three replicate wells. Clonotypes that were significantly expanded in both SARS-CoV-2 spike wells and at least one common cold coronavirus spike condition were defined as cross-reactive. Levenshtein distances (stringdist) and unrooted phylogenetic trees (ape) in R version 3.6.1 were used to assess CDR3 homology. TCRdb itself trimmed the public reads at Q25 with fastp, ran MiXCR and retained productive beta chains. Every CDR3 protein is listed once, alongside the most common genes and DNA of its rows. The V and J calls follow TCRdb's processing rather than the paper's. The table for this sample lists approximately 15,000 distinct CDR3 sequences; around 37% of them were counted only once. The top ten clones comprise approximately 15% of the sample.

The CDR3 starts with the cysteine, ends with the phenylalanine, and has 14 residues. The DNA shown is the 42-base CDR3, in frame from base 1. V and J are trimmed by 9 bases and 1 base, and the gene matches miss 3 bases of the junction. The germline V gene encodes CDR1 SNHLY and CDR2 FYNNEI. The study at large found these results: Among the post-vaccine SARS-CoV-2-reactive clones in convalescent patients, a median around 85% showed up only after vaccination, which suggests vaccine-specific priming. Relatively few convalescent patients were included in the study, and early timepoints after natural infection were not analyzed. In convalescent patients, nearly all vaccine-specific clones (304 of 307) were found to be mono-reactive for SARS-CoV-2 spike rather than cross-reactive with common cold coronaviruses. Although the median number of SARS-CoV-2-reactive clonotypes went up from roughly 20 after infection to around 39 after vaccination, the increase was not significant.

The receptor comes from a human donor with COVID-19. The sample consisted of cultured CD4+ T cells from blood. The rearranged chain carries TRBV2 and TRBJ1-4, with TRBD1 identical over 9 junction bases. The nucleotide sequence reads as follows: TGTGCCAGAGGGGACAGGGAAACTAATGAAAAACTGTTTTTT. It translates as CARGDRETNEKLFF.